These 20 T cell receptor beta chains came from one sample sequenced in a study of control samples from healthy donors and cancer patients. Produced via immunoSEQ multiplex PCR; TCRdb's table is partial and in-frame only. The table records 130,000 or so clones, about 92% of them present only once. The specimen was blood. The receptors come from a woman in her forties or fifties in good health.

V usage is TRBV2 and J usage is TRBJ2-1, with 7 bases matching TRBD1. The V gene end was trimmed by 6 bases and the J gene end by 2 bases; junction bases not matched to a gene: 4. This CDR3 region has 14 residues. Germline assignment: CDR1 SNHLY and CDR2 FYNNEI. CDR3 bases: TGTGCCAGCAGGCACGACAGGGCCTACAATGAGCAGTTCTTC. As protein: CASRHDRAYNEQFF.

The chain recombines TRBV29-1 with TRBJ1-2; no reliable D call. CDR3 length: 14 residues. Per the germline V gene, CDR1 is SQVTM and CDR2 is ANQGSEA. Trimming cost V 3 bases and J 7 bases, with 18 bases left between them. The CDR3 reads CSVDFGPTRGGYTF. The CDR3 DNA is TGCAGCGTTGATTTTGGCCCGACTCGGGGTGGCTACACCTTC.

The V gene is TRBV7-2, the J gene TRBJ2-7; D possibly uses TRBD1 or TRBD2 (6 bases each). The length of the CDR3 is 14 residues. Germline V gene sequence: CDR1 SGHTA, CDR2 FQGNSA. Trimming shortened V by 2 bases and J by 5 bases, and 13 bases separated the two germline ends. The CDR3 nucleotides read TGTGCCAGCAGCTTATGGCAGGGGAGGAACGAGCAGTACTTC. It specifies CASSLWQGRNEQYF.

This clone has a single count. The chain has TRBV7-9 and TRBJ1-2, with D possibly matching TRBD1 (5 bases). The CDR3 extends over 16 amino acids. V gave up 5 bases and J gave up 4 bases, with 20 bases separating them. Germline CDR1 reads SEHNR; CDR2 reads FQNEAQ (reference sequence). The CDR3 nucleotides are TGTGCCAGCAGCCGAGGGGAGATCTCTGGAATCTATGGCTACACCTTC. This codes for CASSRGEISGIYGYTF.

This clone was counted between two and nine times. V and J are TRBV13 and TRBJ1-5; D is unresolved. Trimming left V 0 bases short and J 0 bases short, with 3 bases between. CDR1 PRHDT and CDR2 FYEKMQ come from the germline V gene (reference sequence). This CDR3 contains 14 residues. For the CDR3, the DNA is TGTGCCAGCAGCTTAGGGGGTAGCAATCAGCCCCAGCATTTT. Protein product: CASSLGGSNQPQHF.

The chain recombines TRBV15 with TRBJ1-4, with D hard to call. V shed 3 bases and J shed 8 bases, with 10 bases lying between them. Germline V gene lookup returns CDR1 LNHNV and CDR2 YYDKDF (reference sequence). The CDR3 has 13 residues. The CDR3 here is CATSSNKKEKLFF. The CDR3, as DNA: TGTGCCACCAGCAGTAATAAAAAGGAAAAACTGTTTTTT.

The chain carries TRBV15 and TRBJ2-2; 10 bases agree with TRBD2. Germline values: CDR1 LNHNV, CDR2 YYDKDF (reference sequence). V lost 0 bases and J lost 4; bases outside the gene matches: 8. The CDR3 extends over 18 amino acids. In nucleotides, the CDR3 is TGTGCCACCAGCAGAGATCGGCTAGCGGGAGTCGGCACCGGGGAGCTGTTTTTT. It specifies CATSRDRLAGVGTGELFF. The full variable domain, completed using reference TRBV15 and TRBJ2-2, is DAMVIQNPRYQVTQFGKPVTLSCSQTLNHNVMYWYQQKSSQAPKLLFHYYDKDFNNEADTPDNFQSRRPNTSFCFLDIRSPGLGDTAMYLCATSRDRLAGVGTGELFFGEGSRLTVL.

The chain carries TRBV19 and TRBJ1-4, with D perhaps TRBD1 (6 bases). This CDR3 spans 16 amino acids. The ends were cut back, 0 bases at V and 8 bases at J, with 16 bases in the middle. Germline V lookup: CDR1 LNHDA, CDR2 SQIVND (reference sequence). The CDR3 protein is CASSIDGGSIPEKLFF. Here the CDR3 DNA reads TGTGCCAGTAGTATAGATGGGGGCAGTATCCCAGAAAAACTGTTTTTT.

The sample holds one count of this clone. This chain uses TRBV6-1 with TRBJ1-3; 7 positions agree with TRBD1. Trimming cost V 4 bases and J 3 bases; bases outside gene matches: 15. The CDR3 runs to 18 residues. The V gene's germline CDR1 is MNHNS and CDR2 SASEGT. The CDR3 reads CASSALQSTGLFGNTIYF. As DNA, the CDR3 is TGTGCCAGCAGTGCGCTTCAATCGACAGGGCTCTTTGGAAACACCATATATTTT.

The genes are TRBV6-5 and TRBJ2-1, with D maybe TRBD1 (5 bases). Trimming cost V 7 bases and J 1 base, with 11 bases left between them. Germline CDR1 and CDR2: MNHEY and SVGAGI. The CDR3 spans 14 residues. The CDR3 loop is CASKGQGSYNEQFF. The DNA of the CDR3 is TGTGCCAGCAAGGGGCAGGGTTCCTACAATGAGCAGTTCTTC.

The chain joins TRBV29-1 to TRBJ1-2, with 10 bases aligning to TRBD1. V was clipped by 2 bases and J by 8 bases; unmatched bases: 11. This CDR3 has 15 residues. Germline lookup yields CDR1 SQVTM and CDR2 ANQGSEA. The CDR3 spells CSVELRGQGNGGYTF. The CDR3, as DNA: TGCAGCGTTGAATTACGGGGACAGGGGAATGGAGGCTACACCTTC.

This chain links TRBV3-1 (or the pseudogene TRBV3-2) with TRBJ2-5, with D perhaps TRBD1 or TRBD2 (6 bases each). V was clipped by 4 bases and J by 3 bases, with 15 bases between them. Germline V CDR1 and CDR2: LGHDT, YNNKEL (reference sequence). There are 15 residues in the CDR3. CDR3 residues: CASSLHGGLKETQYF. Written as DNA, the CDR3 is TGTGCCAGCAGCCTCCACGGGGGCTTAAAAGAGACCCAGTACTTC.

Concerning this clone: Other nucleotide sequences in the sample specify the same CDR3. V gene TRBV6-5 combines with J gene TRBJ1-1, with D unclear. Between the trimmed V and J ends, which lost 8 bases and 0 bases, there was a span of 4 bases. The CDR3 sequence is 11 residues long. Germline-derived CDR1 and CDR2 are MNHEY and SVGAGI. Here the CDR3 reads CASLMNTEAFF. For the CDR3, the DNA is TGTGCCAGCCTCATGAACACTGAAGCTTTCTTT.

For this clone: Other DNA sequences in the same sample also yield this CDR3. The rearrangement links TRBV6-5 to TRBJ1-1, with D unresolved. The V gene lost 6 bases and the J gene lost 1 base, with 3 bases spanning the gap. Germline lookup yields CDR1 MNHEY and CDR2 SVGAGI. The CDR3 contains 11 residues. This CDR3 reads CASRGNTEAFF. The CDR3 DNA reads as TGTGCCAGCAGGGGGAACACTGAAGCTTTCTTT.

The rearrangement joins TRBV2 to TRBJ2-1, with D maybe TRBD1 (6 bases). Looked up from germline, CDR1 is SNHLY and CDR2 is FYNNEI. CDR3 length: 14 residues. The V gene lost 3 bases and the J gene lost 3 bases, with 9 bases spanning the gap. The CDR3 here is CASSDVDSYNEQFF. The CDR3 DNA follows: TGTGCCAGCAGTGATGTGGACAGCTACAATGAGCAGTTCTTC.

V gene TRBV5-6 combines with J gene TRBJ2-2; 8 bases map to TRBD1. The CDR3 runs to 14 residues. Germline CDR1 reads SGHDT; CDR2 reads YYEEEE. V dropped 4 bases and J dropped 5; count of bases not matched to a gene: 4. The CDR3 sequence: CASSLRQGTGELFF. The CDR3 DNA reads TGTGCCAGCAGCCTTCGACAGGGGACCGGGGAGCTGTTTTTT. Complete variable domain (other parts from reference TRBV5-6 and TRBJ2-2): DAGVTQSPTHLIKTRGQQVTLRCSPKSGHDTVSWYQQALGQGPQFIFQYYEEEERQRGNFPDRFSGHQFPNYSSELNVNALLLGDSALYLCASSLRQGTGELFFGEGSRLTVL.

This clone was counted a few times. The chain carries TRBV15 and TRBJ1-2, with D perhaps matching TRBD1 (6 bases). This CDR3 region has 14 residues. Trimming stripped 5 bases from V and 7 bases from J, with 17 bases between. Germline CDR1 is LNHNV and CDR2 is YYDKDF (reference sequence). The CDR3: CATSSRTTGSGYTF. As DNA, the CDR3 is TGTGCCACCAGCTCCCGCACAACAGGGAGTGGCTACACCTTC. The full variable domain, completed using reference TRBV15 and TRBJ1-2, is DAMVIQNPRYQVTQFGKPVTLSCSQTLNHNVMYWYQQKSSQAPKLLFHYYDKDFNNEADTPDNFQSRRPNTSFCFLDIRSPGLGDTAMYLCATSSRTTGSGYTFGSGTRLTVV.

The V gene is TRBV5-1, the J gene TRBJ1-1; D gene uncertain. V was shortened by 3 bases and J by 3 bases, with 9 bases between the two germline ends. CDR3 size: 13 residues. Germline CDR1 SGHRS, CDR2 YFSETQ. The CDR3 spells CASSSMADTEAFF. CDR3 in DNA: TGCGCCAGCAGCTCTATGGCGGACACTGAAGCTTTCTTT.

The gene calls are TRBV12-3 or TRBV12-4 and TRBJ1-1; D might be TRBD1 (6 bases). There are 13 residues in the CDR3. The V end lost 6 bases, the J end lost 6 bases, and 14 bases lay between the germline ends. Written as DNA, the CDR3 is TGTGCCAGCAGCCCAGGGGTCTTCGCTGAAGCTTTCTTT. Amino acid sequence: CASSPGVFAEAFF.

The chain links TRBV6-4 to TRBJ2-7; either TRBD1 or TRBD2 may supply D (5 bases each). The CDR3 has 15 amino acids. Germline CDR1 and CDR2: MRHNA and SNTAGT. Trimming stripped 3 bases from V and 3 bases from J, with 15 bases between. This CDR3 reads CASSEGLAGGYEQYF. In DNA, the CDR3 is TGTGCCAGCAGTGAAGGACTGGCTGGGGGCTACGAGCAGTACTTC.